One and the same sample provided the 21 T cell receptor beta chains below, sequenced in a study of T cell responses to AZD1222 COVID-19 vaccine. Sequencing was performed with immunoSEQ multiplex PCR; in TCRdb, only in-frame clones are kept and a portion is missing. The sample has 150,000 or so clones, under 90% seen once; the top ten hold around 5.9%. The sample here was peripheral blood, taken on day 0 of AZD1222 vaccination. These receptors were taken from an adult in good health.

This clone was seen a single time. V is TRBV2 and J is TRBJ2-1; maybe TRBD2 (5 bases). The CDR3 is 11 residues long. Looked up from germline, CDR1 is SNHLY and CDR2 is FYNNEI. Trimming stripped 4 bases from V and 16 bases from J, with 14 bases between. The CDR3 nucleotides read TGTGCCAGCAGTGGTTTTCTAGCTAGCTTCTTC. Protein sequence: CASSGFLASFF.

The CDR3 region is CASSQRTAMMNTEAFF. The CDR3 DNA sequence: TGTGCCAGCAGCCAGCGGACAGCTATGATGAACACTGAAGCTTTCTTT. V and J are TRBV11-2 and TRBJ1-1, with D possibly being TRBD1 (6 bases). The V gene lost 5 bases and the J gene lost 0 bases, with 16 bases spanning the gap. Germline values: CDR1 SGHAT, CDR2 FQNNGV. This CDR3 is built from 16 residues. Variable domain in full (rest from reference TRBV11-2 and TRBJ1-1): EAGVAQSPRYKIIEKRQSVAFWCNPISGHATLYWYQQILGQGPKLLIQFQNNGVVDDSQLPKDRFSAERLKGVDSTLKIQPAKLEDSAVYLCASSQRTAMMNTEAFFGQGTRLTVV.

The chain joins TRBV10-1 to TRBJ2-7; 7 nucleotides agree with TRBD2. V was clipped by 6 bases and J by 2 bases; unmatched bases: 4. This CDR3 contains 13 residues. Germline values: CDR1 WNHNN, CDR2 SYGVQD (reference sequence). This CDR3 reads CASSPTSAYEQYF. The CDR3 bases are TGCGCCAGCAGCCCTACTAGCGCCTACGAGCAGTACTTC.

The CDR3: CASSFYRGLKSTEAFF. In nucleotides, the CDR3 is TGTGCCAGCAGTTTTTACAGGGGGCTGAAGAGCACTGAAGCTTTCTTT. This chain links TRBV27 with TRBJ1-1, with TRBD1 matching 9 bases. Germline lookup yields CDR1 MNHEY and CDR2 SMNVEV (reference sequence). The CDR3 spans 16 residues. V gave up 3 bases and J gave up 4 bases; unmatched junction bases: 9.

The V gene is TRBV13, the J gene TRBJ1-4, with 9 bases matching TRBD1. The CDR3 is 13 amino acids. The V and J ends lost 8 bases and 5 bases, in that order; junction bases with no gene match: 3. Germline assignment: CDR1 PRHDT and CDR2 FYEKMQ (reference sequence). The CDR3 DNA sequence: TGTGCCAGCGGGGACAGGGCGAATGAAAAACTGTTTTTT. The encoded protein is CASGDRANEKLFF.

The table lists this clone with a count of one. This chain joins TRBV15 and TRBJ2-7; D perhaps matches TRBD1 (5 bases). V was clipped by 0 bases and J by 4 bases, with 10 bases between them. This CDR3 is built from 14 residues. Germline assignment: CDR1 LNHNV and CDR2 YYDKDF (reference sequence). CDR3 coding DNA: TGTGCCACCAGCAGAGACAGGGTGGGGTACGAGCAGTACTTC. Amino acid sequence: CATSRDRVGYEQYF.

The chain carries TRBV2 and TRBJ2-1; 9 bases fit TRBD2. CDR3 length: 13 amino acids. V trimming: 8 bases; J trimming: 13 bases; junction bases outside the gene matches: 12. The V gene's germline CDR1 is SNHLY and CDR2 FYNNEI. As DNA, the CDR3 is TGTGCCAGCGTTGAGTCCCAGCGGGGGGTTCAGTTCTTC. Its protein product is CASVESQRGVQFF.

The chain carries TRBV25-1 and TRBJ2-5, with D possibly being TRBD1 or TRBD2 (5 bases each). V was trimmed by 8 bases and J by 0 bases, leaving 10 bases between them. The CDR3 is 13 amino acids. Germline CDR1 reads MGHDK; CDR2 reads SYGVNS. DNA of the CDR3: TGTGCCAGCCGGGACCCGTACCAAGAGACCCAGTACTTC. Protein sequence: CASRDPYQETQYF. Variable domain in full (rest from reference TRBV25-1 and TRBJ2-5): EADIYQTPRYLVIGTGKKITLECSQTMGHDKMYWYQQDPGMELHLIHYSYGVNSTEKGDLSSESTVSRIRTEHFPLTLESARPSHTSQYLCASRDPYQETQYFGPGTRLLVL.

V gene TRBV3-1 (or the pseudogene TRBV3-2) combines with J gene TRBJ2-1, with TRBD2 matching 8 bases. V lost 1 base, J lost 3 bases, and 2 bases stayed unmatched. The germline CDR1 and CDR2 sequences are LGHDT and YNNKEL (reference sequence). The CDR3 loop spans 15 amino acids. The CDR3 DNA reads TGTGCCAGCAGCCAAGTGGCGGGGGGCTACAATGAGCAGTTCTTC. Translating it yields CASSQVAGGYNEQFF.

The chain employs TRBV5-8 and TRBJ2-1; D may correspond to TRBD1 or TRBD2 (5 bases each). Trimming left V 4 bases short and J 2 bases short, with 10 bases between. CDR3 length equals 14 residues. Germline CDR1 SGHTS, CDR2 YDEGEE. Written as DNA, the CDR3 is TGTGCCAGCAGCGACGAGGGGCCCTACAATGAGCAGTTCTTC. Its protein is CASSDEGPYNEQFF.

V gene TRBV7-9 combines with J gene TRBJ1-3, with a possible D match to TRBD1 (6 bases). The CDR3 covers 15 residues. Trimming took 5 bases from V and 8 from J, leaving 19 bases between them. Germline CDR1 SEHNR, CDR2 FQNEAQ (reference sequence). This CDR3 is CASSVLAAGADTIYF. DNA of the CDR3: TGTGCCAGCAGCGTTCTCGCCGCAGGGGCTGACACCATATATTTT.

This chain links TRBV6-5 with TRBJ1-5, with 8 bases aligning to TRBD1. Per the germline V gene, CDR1 is MNHEY and CDR2 is SVGAGI. The CDR3 consists of 15 residues. Unmatched junction bases numbered 5, after V lost 5 bases and J lost 2 bases. The CDR3 reads CASSQTGVRNQPQHF. CDR3 nucleotides: TGTGCCAGCAGTCAGACAGGGGTTCGCAATCAGCCCCAGCATTTT.

This clone was detected only once. CDR3 residues: CASTGTGGFTEAFF. The CDR3 DNA reads as TGTGCCAGCACCGGGACAGGGGGCTTCACTGAAGCTTTCTTT. The V and J genes are TRBV2 and TRBJ1-1; 12 nucleotides align to TRBD1. Per germline, CDR1 SNHLY and CDR2 FYNNEI. The CDR3 runs 14 residues. After removal of 7 bases from V and 4 bases from J, the junction contained 4 bases not matched to a gene.

The chain carries TRBV25-1 and TRBJ2-7; tentative D call: TRBD1 (5 bases). In germline, CDR1 is MGHDK, CDR2 SYGVNS. This CDR3 spans 16 amino acids. V was pared by 4 bases and J by 1 base, with 17 bases between. The CDR3 region is CASSGGPRSASYEQYF. The CDR3 nucleotides read TGTGCCAGCAGTGGGGGCCCCAGATCCGCTTCCTACGAGCAGTACTTC.

This chain connects TRBV27 to TRBJ2-7; D gene unclear. V gave up 2 bases and J gave up 7 bases, with 9 bases separating them. The CDR3 is 12 residues long. Germline CDR1 and CDR2: MNHEY and SMNVEV (reference sequence). Here the CDR3 reads CASSLMGSEQYF. CDR3 sequence (DNA): TGTGCCAGCAGTTTAATGGGGTCTGAGCAGTACTTC.

The chain employs TRBV7-2 and TRBJ1-2; tentative D call: TRBD1 (5 bases). The CDR3 totals 13 residues. V lost 10 bases and J 13 bases, leaving 25 bases between the germline ends. Germline CDR1 and CDR2: SGHTA and FQGNSA. The CDR3 bases are TGTGCCACCCAAGGATGGGCGACAGCCTTTGCCACCTTC. It is translated as CATQGWATAFATF.

V and J are TRBV9 and TRBJ1-2; 8 bases map to TRBD1. Germline CDR1 reads SGDLS; CDR2 reads YYNGEE. This CDR3 contains 16 residues. J was trimmed by 4 bases and V by 3 bases; bases with no gene match: 11. In nucleotides, the CDR3 is TGTGCCAGCAGCGAATTTGACAGGGGCCACCTCTATGGCTACACCTTC. It translates to CASSEFDRGHLYGYTF.

The V call is TRBV6-2 or TRBV6-3, the J call TRBJ2-7; D gene ambiguous. The germline CDR1 and CDR2 sequences are MNHEY and SVGEGT. The CDR3 has 13 residues. Deletions cut 5 bases from V and 0 bases from J, with 8 bases between. Here the CDR3 DNA reads TGTGCCAGCAGTACTGATCGCTCCTACGAGCAGTACTTC. Protein: CASSTDRSYEQYF.

This sequence joins TRBV6-5 and TRBJ1-4; possibly TRBD1 for D (6 bases). V gave up 6 bases and J gave up 12 bases, with 23 bases separating them. Germline values: CDR1 MNHEY, CDR2 SVGAGI. CDR3 size: 15 residues. This CDR3 reads CASRKTGSGEGELFF. The CDR3 DNA is TGTGCCAGCAGAAAAACAGGGTCGGGGGAGGGGGAACTGTTTTTT.

The J gene is TRBJ1-2, the V gene TRBV6-2 or TRBV6-3; TRBD1 might be the D (5 bases). CDR3 length: 14 residues. Trimming removed 6 bases from V and 3 bases from J, with 14 bases in between. Per germline, CDR1 MNHEY and CDR2 SVGEGT. The CDR3 sequence is CASSPTQGDYGYTF. Here the CDR3 DNA reads TGTGCCAGCAGCCCGACTCAGGGTGACTATGGCTACACCTTC.

V usage is TRBV6-2 or TRBV6-3 and J usage is TRBJ2-2, with TRBD1 matching over 10 bases. Germline V lookup: CDR1 MNHEY, CDR2 SVGEGT. Trimming cost V 3 bases and J 4 bases; bases outside gene matches: 5. The CDR3 spans 16 residues. The CDR3 nucleotides read TGTGCCAGCAGTTATGGGACAGGGGCAGGCACCGGGGAGCTGTTTTTT. It is translated as CASSYGTGAGTGELFF.